The table lists the clone carrying this T cell receptor beta chain with a few counts. Its antigen is unidentified. The data are from a study of T-cell memory formation after mild COVID-19. Study as a whole: Largely, the TCR clusters proved donor specific.

Findings of the study overall: Contracting clones from day 15 to 85 showed balanced CD4/CD8; later expanders favored CD4+. There was no confirmation that second-wave clones peaking on day 37 were SARS-CoV-2 specific. CD4+ contracting clones were found mainly in CM and EM, and CD8+ ones in EMRA.

Each CDR3 protein is one row after TCRdb ran MiXCR on the 5' RACE reads. There are 150,000 to 200,000 distinct CDR3 sequences in the sample; over 20% occur only once, and 23% lies in the top ten. This TCR came from an adult woman who had mild COVID-19 (a few samples of this study predate the infection). Cell type and time point are not known. The sequenced sample consisted of PBMCs or a T cell subset sorted from them (not recorded which).

CDR3 bases: TGTGCCAGTAGAATTAGCGGGAGGGCCGGCTACGAGCAGTACTTC. Translating gives CASRISGRAGYEQYF. V and J are TRBV19 and TRBJ2-7; TRBD2 matches 11 bases. CDR3 length equals 15 residues. The V and J ends lost 6 bases and 3 bases, in that order; junction bases with no gene match: 7. Germline V gene lookup returns CDR1 LNHDA and CDR2 SQIVND (reference sequence).